These T cell receptor beta chains were read from a single sample in a study of blood T cell repertoires in COVID-19. Libraries were prepared by immunoSEQ multiplex PCR; TCRdb keeps only in-frame clonotypes and omits some of them. The repertoire holds nearly 50,000 clones, with approximately 87% as singletons. The sequenced material came from peripheral blood. These TCRs come from a woman over 75 with COVID-19, enrolled during active disease. Each CDR3 is given with its conserved first and last residue. D genes are given only for firm matches.

>TRBJ1-1|TRBV7-7|.
CASSLERNTEAFF
TGTGCTAGCAGCTTAGAGAGGAACACTGAAGCTTTCTTT
>TRBJ2-3|TRBV28|TRBD2
CASRVAGATDTQYF
TGTGCCAGCAGGGTAGCGGGAGCCACAGATACGCAGTATTTT
>TRBJ2-1|TRBV9|.
CASSQMGPRHEQFF
TGTGCCAGCAGCCAGATGGGGCCTAGGCATGAGCAGTTCTTC
>TRBJ1-4|TRBV7-9|.
CASILRAEGEKLFF
TGTGCCAGCATCCTGCGGGCAGAGGGTGAAAAACTGTTTTTT
>TRBJ1-4|TRBV9|.
CASTGGADEKLFF
TGTGCCAGCACCGGGGGGGCTGATGAAAAACTGTTTTTT
>TRBJ2-2|TRBV4-1|TRBD2
CASSQDEFVSGRETGELFF
TGCGCCAGCAGCCAAGATGAGTTCGTGAGCGGGAGAGAGACCGGGGAGCTGTTTTTT
>TRBJ2-3|TRBV10-3|.
CAISEGTSSTDTQYF
TGTGCCATCAGTGAGGGAACTAGCAGCACAGATACGCAGTATTTT
>TRBJ1-1|TRBV27|.
CASSPTVWGDTEAFF
TGTGCCAGCAGTCCGACCGTTTGGGGAGACACTGAAGCTTTCTTT
>TRBJ1-6|TRBV6-6|TRBD1
CASIPTGNNSPLHF
TGTGCCAGCATTCCGACAGGGAACAATTCACCCCTCCACTTT
>TRBJ1-2|TRBV5-4|TRBD1
CAGGTGGFSYGYTF
TGTGCAGGGGGGACAGGGGGCTTTTCCTATGGCTACACCTTC
>TRBJ2-5|TRBV5-1|.
CASSLVDSGQETQYF
TGCGCCAGCAGCTTGGTTGATAGCGGCCAAGAGACCCAGTACTTC
>TRBJ1-6|TRBV28|.
CASRPEFYNSPLHF
TGTGCCAGCAGGCCGGAGTTCTATAATTCACCCCTCCACTTT